This T cell receptor (beta chain) was documented in a study of T cells after yellow fever vaccination. Synthesis of TCR cDNA relied on 5'RACE template switching, which attached a universal primer site and UMIs. From the 5' RACE reads, TCRdb called clonotypes with MiXCR, one entry per CDR3 protein. The sample holds more than 20,000 distinct CDR3 sequences, 4% to 6% seen once. The CDR3 loop spans 14 amino acids. The germline CDR1 and CDR2 sequences are MNHEY and SVGEGT. V gave up 7 bases and J gave up 2 bases, with 14 bases separating them. This clonotype was picked up many times. Sequences were derived from PBMCs, either bulk or a sorted T-cell subset (CD4+, CD8+, memory, or dextramer-sorted; not recorded which), sampled about 49 days after the first yellow fever vaccination. The sequence came from a man aged 18 to 30 who received the YFV17D yellow fever vaccine. The genes are TRBV6-2 or TRBV6-3 and TRBJ1-2; D is unresolved. Written as DNA, the CDR3 is TGTGCCAGCACCCCTTCCTCTGTAAACTATGGCTACACCTTC. The encoded protein is CASTPSSVNYGYTF.